The clone carrying this T cell receptor (beta chain) was counted a few times. What it binds is unknown. The memory fraction was CD4+CD45RO+CD25- cells. The germline V gene encodes CDR1 SGDLS and CDR2 YYNGEE. Trimming removed 3 bases at V and 3 bases at J, with 6 bases between. The CDR3 extends over 13 amino acids. Constant-region reverse primers amplified full-length variable regions, followed by semi-nested Nested Universal Primer A PCR. Each CDR3 protein is one row after TCRdb ran MiXCR on the 5' RACE reads. The table lists 35,000 to 50,000 distinct CDR3 sequences, approximately 28% of them singletons. Study-level findings and limits: Tumor Treg TCRs overlapped most with tumor naive CD4+ cells.

The TCR originated in a female donor with breast cancer. The genes are TRBV9 and TRBJ2-2, with D uncertain. What was sequenced was tumor-infiltrating memory CD4+ T cells sorted from the breast tumor. Stated subset: memory CD4+ T cells, CD4+CD45RO+CD25-. CDR3 sequence (DNA): TGTGCCAGCAGCGCCCGATACACCGGGGAGCTGTTTTTT. Translation gives CASSARYTGELFF.